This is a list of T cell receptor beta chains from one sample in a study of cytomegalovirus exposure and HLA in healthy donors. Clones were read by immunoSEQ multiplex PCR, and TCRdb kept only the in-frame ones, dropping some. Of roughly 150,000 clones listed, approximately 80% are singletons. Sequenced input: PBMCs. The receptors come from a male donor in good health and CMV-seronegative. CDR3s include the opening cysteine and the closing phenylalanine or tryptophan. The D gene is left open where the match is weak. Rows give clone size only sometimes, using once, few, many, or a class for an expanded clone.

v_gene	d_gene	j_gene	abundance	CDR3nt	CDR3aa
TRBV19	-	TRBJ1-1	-	TGTGCCAGTAAATCTGGGCAGTTTGCTTTCTTT	CASKSGQFAFF
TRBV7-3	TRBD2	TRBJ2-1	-	TGTGCCAGCAGCTCGTTTAGCGGGGGGACCAATGAGCAGTTCTTC	CASSSFSGGTNEQFF
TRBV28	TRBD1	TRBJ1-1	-	TGTGCCAGCAGTCCCCCCGACAGGGTCGTGACTGAAGCTTTCTTT	CASSPPDRVVTEAFF
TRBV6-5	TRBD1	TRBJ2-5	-	TGTGCCAGCAGAGACCCGGGACAGGGGGTTGGAGAGCAGTACTTC	CASRDPGQGVGEQYF
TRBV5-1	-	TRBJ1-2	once	TGCGCCAGCAGCCGGACGGGAGACGTGAATGGCTACACCTTC	CASSRTGDVNGYTF
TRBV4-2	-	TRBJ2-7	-	TGTGCCAGCAGCCAGCGATCCTACGAGCAGTACTTC	CASSQRSYEQYF
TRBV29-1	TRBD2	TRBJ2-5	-	TGCAGCGTCGCCCTAGCGGGACGGGAGACCCAGTACTTC	CSVALAGRETQYF
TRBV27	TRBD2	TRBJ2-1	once	TGTGCCAGCAGCTTACCCCCGGCTAGCGGGAGAGTTATATTCTACAATGAGCAGTTCTTC	CASSLPPASGRVIFYNEQFF
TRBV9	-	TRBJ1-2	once	TGTGCCAGCAGCGTAGGGGGGGGGTTTTATGGCTACACCTTC	CASSVGGGFYGYTF
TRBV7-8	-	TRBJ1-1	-	TGTGCCAGCAGCCCCCGACAGACGATAAACACTGAAGCTTTCTTT	CASSPRQTINTEAFF
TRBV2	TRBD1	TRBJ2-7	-	TGTGCCAGCAGTGGAGAATATCAGGGGGCTTACGAGCAGTACTTC	CASSGEYQGAYEQYF
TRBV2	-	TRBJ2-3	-	TGTGCCAGCAGCTGGCGGCCTAGCACAGATACGCAGTATTTT	CASSWRPSTDTQYF
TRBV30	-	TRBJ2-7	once	TGTGCCTGGAGCCCCTCCCGGGGGACGGTGCAGTACTTC	CAWSPSRGTVQYF
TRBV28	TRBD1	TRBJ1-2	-	TGTGCCAGCAGTTTAGGACAGGCGTATGGCTACACCTTC	CASSLGQAYGYTF
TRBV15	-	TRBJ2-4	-	TGTGCCACCAGCAGAGCGCAGGGGGCCAAAAACATTCAGTACTTC	CATSRAQGAKNIQYF
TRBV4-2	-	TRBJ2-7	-	TGTGCCAGCAGCCCCCCCGGCAGGGGCCACGAGCAGTACTTC	CASSPPGRGHEQYF
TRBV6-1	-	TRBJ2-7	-	TGTGCCAGCAGCAGGGGAAGCGCTACCTACGAGCAGTACTTC	CASSRGSATYEQYF
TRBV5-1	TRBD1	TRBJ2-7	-	TGCGCCAGCAGCTTAGAGACAGGGGTCGAGCAGTACTTC	CASSLETGVEQYF
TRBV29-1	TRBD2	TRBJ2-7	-	TGCAGCGTTGGGGGCAGGGAGGGAGGTTCCTACGAGCAGTACTTC	CSVGGREGGSYEQYF
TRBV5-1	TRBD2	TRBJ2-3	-	TGCGCCAGCAGCTTAACTAGCGGGATGGCAGATACGCAGTATTTT	CASSLTSGMADTQYF
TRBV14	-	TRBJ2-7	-	TGTGCCAGCAGCCAAGGCACGGGGGCCTACGAGCAGTACTTC	CASSQGTGAYEQYF
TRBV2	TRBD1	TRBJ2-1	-	TGTGCCAGCAGTCCTCGGACAGGGGGCGCATACAATGAGCAGTTCTTC	CASSPRTGGAYNEQFF
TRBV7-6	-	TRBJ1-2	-	TGTGCCAGCAGCCTGGGCGGGGGCTATGGCTACACCTTC	CASSLGGGYGYTF
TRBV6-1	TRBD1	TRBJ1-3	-	TGTGCCAGCAGTCCGCAGGGGGGAAGTGGAAACACCATATATTTT	CASSPQGGSGNTIYF
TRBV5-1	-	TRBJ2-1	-	TGCGCCAGCAGCTTGGCTGAAGCGGGTGACTACAATGAGCAGTTCTTC	CASSLAEAGDYNEQFF
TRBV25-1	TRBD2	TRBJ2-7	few	TGTGCCAGCAGTACCCTAAAGGGACTAGCGGGAATCAACGAGCAGTACTTC	CASSTLKGLAGINEQYF
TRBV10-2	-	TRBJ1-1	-	TGCGCCCTACTGGAGGGGAATGAAGCTTTCTTT	CALLEGNEAFF
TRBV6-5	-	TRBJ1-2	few	TGTGCCAGCAGTACCTCGGACAGCTATGGCTACACCTTC	CASSTSDSYGYTF
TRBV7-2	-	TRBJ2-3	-	TGTGCCAGCAGCTTAGGATTGGCCCCTTCGGCGGCTACGCAGTATTTT	CASSLGLAPSAATQYF
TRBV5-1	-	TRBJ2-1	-	TGCGCCAGCAGCCCCCGAGAAACAGAAACCAATGAGCAGTTCTTC	CASSPRETETNEQFF
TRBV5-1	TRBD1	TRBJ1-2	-	TGCGCCAGCAGCGCCACGACAGGGGTCGGAAACTATGGCTACACCTTC	CASSATTGVGNYGYTF
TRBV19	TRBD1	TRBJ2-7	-	TGTGCCAGTAGTTTTAAACCGGGACAGGGGGTCTACGAGCAGTACTTC	CASSFKPGQGVYEQYF
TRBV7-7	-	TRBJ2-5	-	TGTGCTAGCAGCTTAGGCGGGACTGCCCAAGAGACCCAGTACTTC	CASSLGGTAQETQYF
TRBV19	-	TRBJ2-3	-	TGTGCCAGTAGTATTTCCGAGAACACAGATACGCAGTATTTT	CASSISENTDTQYF
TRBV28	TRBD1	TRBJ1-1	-	TGTGCCAGCAGTTTAACAGGGGTGTTAGCTTTCTTT	CASSLTGVLAFF
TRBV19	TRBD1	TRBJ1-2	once	TGTGCCAGTAGTCCTCCCGGGACAGGGCAATATGGCTACACCTTC	CASSPPGTGQYGYTF
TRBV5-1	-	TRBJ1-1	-	TGCGCCGGCAGCTTGGAAGCGGGGTTAAGCACTGAAGCTTTCTTT	CAGSLEAGLSTEAFF
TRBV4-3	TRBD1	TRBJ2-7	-	TGCGCCAGCAGCCAAGCGGAGACAGGGCTTCCCTACGAGCAGTACTTC	CASSQAETGLPYEQYF
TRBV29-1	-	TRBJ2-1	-	TGCAGCGTTGAAAAAGGCGACACCAACCGGAATGAGCAGTTCTTC	CSVEKGDTNRNEQFF
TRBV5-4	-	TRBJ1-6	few	TGTGCCAGCAGCTTGGGACAGTACCCAGAGGCCCTCCACTTT	CASSLGQYPEALHF
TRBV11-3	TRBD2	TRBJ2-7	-	TGTGCCAGCAGCTTCGCTAGCGGGGGCTACGAGCAGTACTTC	CASSFASGGYEQYF
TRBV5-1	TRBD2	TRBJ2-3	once	TGCGCCAGCAGCCCTCGGACTAGCGGGAGGGCAGATACGCAGTATTTT	CASSPRTSGRADTQYF
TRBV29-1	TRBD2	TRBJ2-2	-	TGCAGCGTTGGCGGGAGCGGGTCCGGGGAGCTGTTTTTT	CSVGGSGSGELFF
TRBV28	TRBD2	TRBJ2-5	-	TGTGCCAGCAGTTTAAATATCGAGCGGGGGGGATATGAGCAGTACTTC	CASSLNIERGGYEQYF
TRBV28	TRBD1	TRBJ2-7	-	TGTGCCAGCAGTTTAGGGACAGGGGCCTACGAGCAGTACTTC	CASSLGTGAYEQYF
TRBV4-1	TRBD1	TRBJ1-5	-	TGCGCCAGCAGCCAAGTTAAAGGGGGCGCCCCCCTTAGCAATCAGCCCCAGCATTTT	CASSQVKGGAPLSNQPQHF
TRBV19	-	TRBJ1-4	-	TGTGCCAGCAAATCAACATGGAGTTCAACTAATGAAAAACTGTTTTTT	CASKSTWSSTNEKLFF
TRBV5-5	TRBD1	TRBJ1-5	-	TGTGCCAGCAGCTTATTGACAGGGGGCAAATGGCCCCAGCATTTT	CASSLLTGGKWPQHF
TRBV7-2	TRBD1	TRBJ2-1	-	TGTGCCAGCAGCTTAGTTTCGGGGACAGCGAAATACAATGAGCAGTTCTTC	CASSLVSGTAKYNEQFF
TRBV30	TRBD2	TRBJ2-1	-	TGTGCCTGGTGCAGAGGACTAGCGGACGCCTACAATGAGCAGTTCTTC	CAWCRGLADAYNEQFF
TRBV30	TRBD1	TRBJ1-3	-	TGTGCCTGCCACAGGGGTCGGGGAAACACCATATATTTT	CACHRGRGNTIYF
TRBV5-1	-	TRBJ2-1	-	TGCGCCAGCAGCTTGGACCCATCGGGCTACAATGAGCAGTTCTTC	CASSLDPSGYNEQFF
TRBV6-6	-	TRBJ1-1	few	TGTGCCAGCAGTCCTGGGGGGGGCACTGAAGCTTTCTTT	CASSPGGGTEAFF